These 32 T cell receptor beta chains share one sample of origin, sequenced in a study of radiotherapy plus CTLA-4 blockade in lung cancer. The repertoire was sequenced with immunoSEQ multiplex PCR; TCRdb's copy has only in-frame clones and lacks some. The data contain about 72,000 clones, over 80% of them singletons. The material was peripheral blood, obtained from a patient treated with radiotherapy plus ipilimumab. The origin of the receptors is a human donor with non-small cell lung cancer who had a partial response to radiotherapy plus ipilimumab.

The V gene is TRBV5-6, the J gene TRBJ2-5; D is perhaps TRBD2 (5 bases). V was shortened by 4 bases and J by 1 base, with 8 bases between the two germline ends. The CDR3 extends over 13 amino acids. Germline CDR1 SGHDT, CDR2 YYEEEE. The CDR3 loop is CASSLRAQETQYF. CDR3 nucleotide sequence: TGTGCCAGCAGCCTGCGGGCCCAAGAGACCCAGTACTTC.

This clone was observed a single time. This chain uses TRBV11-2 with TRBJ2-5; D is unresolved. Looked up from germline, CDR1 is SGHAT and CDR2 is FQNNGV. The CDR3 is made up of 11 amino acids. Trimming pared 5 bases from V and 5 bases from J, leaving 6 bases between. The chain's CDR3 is CASSLGETQYF. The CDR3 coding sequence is TGTGCCAGCAGCCTCGGGGAGACCCAGTACTTC.

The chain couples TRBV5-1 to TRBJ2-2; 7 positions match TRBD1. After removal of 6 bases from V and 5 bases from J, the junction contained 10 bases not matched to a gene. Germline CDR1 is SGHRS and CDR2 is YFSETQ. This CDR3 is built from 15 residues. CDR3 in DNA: TGCGCCAGCACCGTGACAGGGTTGAAAACCGGGGAGCTGTTTTTT. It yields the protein CASTVTGLKTGELFF.

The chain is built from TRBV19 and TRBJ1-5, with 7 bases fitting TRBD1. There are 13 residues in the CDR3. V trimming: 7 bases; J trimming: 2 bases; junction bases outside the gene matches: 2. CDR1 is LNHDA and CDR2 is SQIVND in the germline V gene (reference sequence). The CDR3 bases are TGTGCCAGTATCGGACAGGGCAATCAGCCCCAGCATTTT. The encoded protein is CASIGQGNQPQHF.

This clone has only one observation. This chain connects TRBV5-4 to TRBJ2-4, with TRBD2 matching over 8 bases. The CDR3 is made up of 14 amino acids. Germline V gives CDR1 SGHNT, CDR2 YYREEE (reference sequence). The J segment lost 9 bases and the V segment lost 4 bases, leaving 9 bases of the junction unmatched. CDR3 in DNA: TGTGCCAGCAGCCCTGCGGGGGGACAAACCATTCAGTACTTC. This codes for CASSPAGGQTIQYF. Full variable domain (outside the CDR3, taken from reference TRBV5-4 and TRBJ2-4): ETGVTQSPTHLIKTRGQQVTLRCSSQSGHNTVSWYQQALGQGPQFIFQYYREEENGRGNFPPRFSGLQFPNYSSELNVNALELDDSALYLCASSPAGGQTIQYFGAGTRLSVL.

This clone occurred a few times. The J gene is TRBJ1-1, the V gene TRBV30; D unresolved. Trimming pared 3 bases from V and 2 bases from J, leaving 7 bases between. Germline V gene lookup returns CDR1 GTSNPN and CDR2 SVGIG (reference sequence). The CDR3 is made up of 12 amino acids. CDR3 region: CAWSPSNTEAFF. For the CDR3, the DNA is TGTGCCTGGAGCCCCTCTAACACTGAAGCTTTCTTT.

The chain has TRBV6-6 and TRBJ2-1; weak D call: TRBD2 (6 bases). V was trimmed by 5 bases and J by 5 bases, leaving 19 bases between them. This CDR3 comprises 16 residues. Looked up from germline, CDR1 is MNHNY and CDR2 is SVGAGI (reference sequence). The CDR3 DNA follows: TGTGCCAGCAGTAGGTTGGTGGGGGGAATAAACAATGAGCAGTTCTTC. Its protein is CASSRLVGGINNEQFF.

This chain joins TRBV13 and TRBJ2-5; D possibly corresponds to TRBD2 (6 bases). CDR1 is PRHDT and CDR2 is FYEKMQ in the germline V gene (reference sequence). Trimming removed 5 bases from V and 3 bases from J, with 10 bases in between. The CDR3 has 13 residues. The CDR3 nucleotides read TGTGCCAGCAGCGGGAGGCCGAAAGAGACCCAGTACTTC. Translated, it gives CASSGRPKETQYF. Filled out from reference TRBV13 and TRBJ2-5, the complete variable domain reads AAGVIQSPRHLIKEKRETATLKCYPIPRHDTVYWYQQGPGQDPQFLISFYEKMQSDKGSIPDRFSAQQFSDYHSELNMSSLELGDSALYFCASSGRPKETQYFGPGTRLLVL.

CDR3 sequence reads: CASNLGIPNTGELFF. The CDR3 coding sequence is TGTGCCAGCAATCTTGGCATCCCGAACACCGGGGAGCTGTTTTTT. V usage is TRBV2 and J usage is TRBJ2-2; D is uncertain. The V gene lost 7 bases and the J gene lost 0 bases, with 12 bases spanning the gap. Per germline, CDR1 SNHLY and CDR2 FYNNEI. There are 15 residues in the CDR3.

The CDR3 coding sequence is TGTGCCAGCAGCTTAGTTAGGGGCCCCACAGATACGCAGTATTTT. Amino acid sequence: CASSLVRGPTDTQYF. The rearrangement joins TRBV7-2 to TRBJ2-3; D may be TRBD1 (5 bases). The ends were cut back, 1 base at V and 2 bases at J, with 10 bases in the middle. Germline V CDR1 and CDR2: SGHTA, FQGNSA. The CDR3 length is 15 residues.

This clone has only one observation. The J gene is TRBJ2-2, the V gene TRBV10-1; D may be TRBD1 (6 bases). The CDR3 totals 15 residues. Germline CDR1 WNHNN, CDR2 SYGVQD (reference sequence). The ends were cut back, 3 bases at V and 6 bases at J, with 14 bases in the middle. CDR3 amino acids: CASSEGTIRAGELFF. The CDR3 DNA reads TGCGCCAGCAGTGAAGGGACAATTCGCGCCGGGGAGCTGTTTTTT.

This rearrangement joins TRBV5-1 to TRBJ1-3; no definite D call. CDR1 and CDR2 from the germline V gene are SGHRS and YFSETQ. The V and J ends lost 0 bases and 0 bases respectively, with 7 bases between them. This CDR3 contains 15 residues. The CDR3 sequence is CASSLVSPSGNTIYF. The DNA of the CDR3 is TGCGCCAGCAGCTTGGTTTCTCCCTCTGGAAACACCATATATTTT.

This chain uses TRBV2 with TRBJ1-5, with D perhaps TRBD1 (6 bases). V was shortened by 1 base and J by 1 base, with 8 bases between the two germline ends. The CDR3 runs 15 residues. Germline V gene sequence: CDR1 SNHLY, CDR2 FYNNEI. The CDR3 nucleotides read TGTGCCAGCAGTGAAGAGGGGACAAGCAATCAGCCCCAGCATTTT. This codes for CASSEEGTSNQPQHF.

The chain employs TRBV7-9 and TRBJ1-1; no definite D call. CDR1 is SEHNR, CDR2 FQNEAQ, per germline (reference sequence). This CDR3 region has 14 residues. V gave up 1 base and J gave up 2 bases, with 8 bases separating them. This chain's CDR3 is CASSLVTVNTEAFF. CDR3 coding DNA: TGTGCCAGCAGCTTAGTTACAGTTAACACTGAAGCTTTCTTT.

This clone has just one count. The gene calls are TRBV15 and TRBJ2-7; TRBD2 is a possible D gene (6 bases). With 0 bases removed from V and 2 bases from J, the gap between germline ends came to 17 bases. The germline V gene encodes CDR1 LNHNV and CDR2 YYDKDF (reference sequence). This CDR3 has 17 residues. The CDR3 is CATSRDRKGTYTYEQYF. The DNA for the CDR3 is TGTGCCACCAGCAGAGATAGGAAGGGGACTTATACCTACGAGCAGTACTTC.

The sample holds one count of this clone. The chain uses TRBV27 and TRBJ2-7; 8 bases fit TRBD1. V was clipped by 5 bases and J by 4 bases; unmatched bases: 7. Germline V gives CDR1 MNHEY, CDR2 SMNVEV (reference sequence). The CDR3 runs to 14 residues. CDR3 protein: CASSRDRGGYEQYF. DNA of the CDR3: TGTGCCAGCAGTCGCGACAGGGGTGGATACGAGCAGTACTTC.

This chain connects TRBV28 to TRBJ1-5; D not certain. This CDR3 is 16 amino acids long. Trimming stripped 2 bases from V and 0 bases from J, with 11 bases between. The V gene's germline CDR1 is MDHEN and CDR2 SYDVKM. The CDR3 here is CASSLIRVYSNQPQHF. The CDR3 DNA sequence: TGTGCCAGCAGTTTAATTCGGGTGTATAGCAATCAGCCCCAGCATTTT.

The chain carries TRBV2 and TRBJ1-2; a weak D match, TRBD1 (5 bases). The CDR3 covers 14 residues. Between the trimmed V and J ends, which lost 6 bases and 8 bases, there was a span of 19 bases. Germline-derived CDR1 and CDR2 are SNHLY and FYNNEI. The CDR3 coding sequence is TGTGCCAGCAGCTACAAGGGGCCGGGAGTAGGCTACACCTTC. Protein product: CASSYKGPGVGYTF.

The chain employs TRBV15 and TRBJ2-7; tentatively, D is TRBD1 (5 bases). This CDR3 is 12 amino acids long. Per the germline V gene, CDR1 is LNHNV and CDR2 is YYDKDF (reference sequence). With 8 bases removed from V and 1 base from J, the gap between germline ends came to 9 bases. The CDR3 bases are TGTGCCACCGGGCAGGGATCCTACGAGCAGTACTTC. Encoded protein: CATGQGSYEQYF. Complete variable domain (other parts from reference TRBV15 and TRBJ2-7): DAMVIQNPRYQVTQFGKPVTLSCSQTLNHNVMYWYQQKSSQAPKLLFHYYDKDFNNEADTPDNFQSRRPNTSFCFLDIRSPGLGDTAMYLCATGQGSYEQYFGPGTRLTVT.

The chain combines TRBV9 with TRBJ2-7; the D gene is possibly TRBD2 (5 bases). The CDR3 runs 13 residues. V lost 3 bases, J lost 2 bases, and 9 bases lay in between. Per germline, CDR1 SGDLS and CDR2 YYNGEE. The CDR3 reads CASSENGAYEQYF. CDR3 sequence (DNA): TGTGCCAGCAGCGAGAACGGGGCCTACGAGCAGTACTTC.

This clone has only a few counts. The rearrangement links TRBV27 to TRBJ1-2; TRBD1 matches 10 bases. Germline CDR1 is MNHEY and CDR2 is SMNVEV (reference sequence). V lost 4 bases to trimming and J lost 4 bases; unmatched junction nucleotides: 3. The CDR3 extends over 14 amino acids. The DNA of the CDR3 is TGTGCCAGCAGTTCACGGGACAGGGGCTATGGCTACACCTTC. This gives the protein CASSSRDRGYGYTF.

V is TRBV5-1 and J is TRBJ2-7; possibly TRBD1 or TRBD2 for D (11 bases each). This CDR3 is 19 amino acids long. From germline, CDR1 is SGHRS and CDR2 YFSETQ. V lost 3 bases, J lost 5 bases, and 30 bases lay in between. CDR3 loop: CASSSDRGLIAGGPNEQYF. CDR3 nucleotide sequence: TGCGCCAGCAGCTCGGACAGGGGGCTGATAGCGGGAGGGCCAAACGAGCAGTACTTC.

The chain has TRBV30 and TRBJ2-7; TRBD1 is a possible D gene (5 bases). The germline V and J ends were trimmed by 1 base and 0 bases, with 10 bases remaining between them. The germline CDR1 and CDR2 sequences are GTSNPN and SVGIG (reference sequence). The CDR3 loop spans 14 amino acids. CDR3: CAWSETGSSYEQYF. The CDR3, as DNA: TGTGCCTGGAGTGAAACAGGTAGCTCCTACGAGCAGTACTTC.

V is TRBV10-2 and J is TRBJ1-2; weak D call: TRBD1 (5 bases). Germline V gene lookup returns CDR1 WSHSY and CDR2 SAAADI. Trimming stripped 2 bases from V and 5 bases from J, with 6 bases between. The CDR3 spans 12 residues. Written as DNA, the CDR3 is TGCGCCAGCAGTGAGCAGGGATATGGCTACACCTTC. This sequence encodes CASSEQGYGYTF.

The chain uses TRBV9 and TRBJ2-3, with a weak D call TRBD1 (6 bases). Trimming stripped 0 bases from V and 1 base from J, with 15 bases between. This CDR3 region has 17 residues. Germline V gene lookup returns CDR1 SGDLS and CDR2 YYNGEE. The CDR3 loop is CASSVEGYPGGTDTQYF. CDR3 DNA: TGTGCCAGCAGCGTAGAGGGCTACCCAGGGGGCACAGATACGCAGTATTTT.

The CDR3 reads CASSQELAGSTDTQYF. The CDR3 region has the DNA TGTGCCAGCAGCCAAGAGCTAGCGGGATCCACAGATACGCAGTATTTT. The chain is built from TRBV4-2 and TRBJ2-3; 9 bases map to TRBD2. The CDR3 has 16 residues. The junction had 3 bases not matched to a gene; V was cut back by 0 bases and J by 2 bases. Per germline, CDR1 LGHNA and CDR2 YNFKEQ.

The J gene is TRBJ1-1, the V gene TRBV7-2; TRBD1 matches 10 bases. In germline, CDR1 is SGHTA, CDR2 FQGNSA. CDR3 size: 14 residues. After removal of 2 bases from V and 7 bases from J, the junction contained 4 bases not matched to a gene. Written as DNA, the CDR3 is TGTGCCAGCAGCTTACCGGGACAGGGGAATGAAGCTTTCTTT. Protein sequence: CASSLPGQGNEAFF.

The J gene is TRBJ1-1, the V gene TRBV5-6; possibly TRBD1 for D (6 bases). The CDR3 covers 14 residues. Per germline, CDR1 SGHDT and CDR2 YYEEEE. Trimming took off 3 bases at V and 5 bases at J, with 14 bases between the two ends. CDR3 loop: CASSYGGRGTEAFF. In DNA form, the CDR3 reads TGTGCCAGCAGCTACGGGGGGCGCGGAACTGAAGCTTTCTTT.

CDR3 nucleotide sequence: TGTGCCAGCAGTTTATCGAAGTGGGACACCGAAAACACTGAAGCTTTCTTT. It translates to CASSLSKWDTENTEAFF. The V gene is TRBV27, the J gene TRBJ1-1; possibly TRBD1 for D (6 bases). This CDR3 region has 17 residues. Germline CDR1 and CDR2: MNHEY and SMNVEV (reference sequence). Trimming took off 0 bases at V and 2 bases at J, with 16 bases between the two ends.

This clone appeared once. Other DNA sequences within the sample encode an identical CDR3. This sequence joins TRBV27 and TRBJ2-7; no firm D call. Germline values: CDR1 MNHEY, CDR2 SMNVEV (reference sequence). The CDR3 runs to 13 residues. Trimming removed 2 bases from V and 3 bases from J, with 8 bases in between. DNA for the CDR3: TGTGCCAGCAGTTTACGCGGAAACTACGAGCAGTACTTC. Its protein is CASSLRGNYEQYF.

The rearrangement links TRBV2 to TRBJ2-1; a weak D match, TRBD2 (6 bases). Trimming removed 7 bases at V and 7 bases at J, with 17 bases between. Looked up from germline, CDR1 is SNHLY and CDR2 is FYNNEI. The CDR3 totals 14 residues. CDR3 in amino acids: CASIPGTWGNEQFF. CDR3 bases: TGTGCCAGCATTCCAGGGACTTGGGGGAATGAGCAGTTCTTC.

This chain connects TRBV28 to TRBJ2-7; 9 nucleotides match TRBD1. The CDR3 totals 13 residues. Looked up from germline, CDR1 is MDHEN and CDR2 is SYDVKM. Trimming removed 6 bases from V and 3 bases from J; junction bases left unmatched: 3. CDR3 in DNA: TGTGCCAGCAGGCCGACAGGGGGCTACGAGCAGTACTTC. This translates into CASRPTGGYEQYF.